This T cell receptor (beta chain) comes out of a study of blood T cell repertoires in COVID-19. Study background: Samples came from the United States, Italy and Spain, spanning acute and convalescent COVID-19. Sources were T cells, B-cell-depleted T cells, or PBMCs; the material itself was cDNA or gDNA.

The CDR3 consists of 16 residues. Germline V CDR1 and CDR2: SGHTA, FQGNSA. The J segment lost 6 bases and the V segment lost 0 bases, leaving 6 bases of the junction unmatched. Source study methods: Estimation of nucleated cell counts was performed using reference gene primer amplification. Libraries were prepared by immunoSEQ multiplex PCR; TCRdb keeps only in-frame clonotypes and omits some of them. V, J and clone size are taken as reported in that table, and D and trimming were inferred from the DNA itself. The sample shows some 200,000 clones, roughly four fifths of them seen only once. The chain joins TRBV7-2 to TRBJ2-7; 12 bases match TRBD1. This sequence was found in a woman aged 35 to 49 with acute or convalescent COVID-19. The specimen sequenced was peripheral blood. The CDR3 is CASSLAPGGQGAEQYF. CDR3 nucleotide sequence: TGTGCCAGCAGCTTAGCGCCGGGGGGACAGGGGGCCGAGCAGTACTTC.